A single sample is the source of the 3 T cell receptor beta chains below, sequenced in a study of blood T cells in healthy people across ages. Combining a sample-barcoded 5' primer with a J-beta primer mix, a second PCR ran for roughly 7 to 11 cycles. TCRdb passed the 5' RACE reads through MiXCR, listing each CDR3 protein once. The sample shows some 550,000 distinct CDR3 sequences, more than 45% of them seen only once. The sequencing input was blood. These receptors were taken from a man at least 80 years old in good health.

The V gene is TRBV27, the J gene TRBJ2-7; 10 bases align to TRBD1. This CDR3 is 14 amino acids long. CDR1 is MNHEY, CDR2 SMNVEV, per germline (reference sequence). With 5 bases clipped from V and 6 bases from J, the junction kept 7 bases outside the gene matches. The DNA of the CDR3 is TGTGCCAGCAGTCTCCGGGACAGGGGTCCCGAGCAGTACTTC. Translating it yields CASSLRDRGPEQYF.

This clonotype was counted between two and nine times. The V and J genes are TRBV29-1 and TRBJ2-1; the match to TRBD2 covers 11 bases. Trimming took 4 bases from V and 1 from J; bases not matched to a gene: 15. From germline, CDR1 is SQVTM and CDR2 ANQGSEA. This CDR3 is 19 amino acids long. Written as DNA, the CDR3 is TGCAGCGTTGGAGGCCCCTGGTCGGCTAGCGGGGGGTCCTACAATGAGCAGTTCTTC. Translation gives CSVGGPWSASGGSYNEQFF.

V is TRBV20-1 and J is TRBJ2-1; TRBD2 aligns across 11 bases. CDR1 is DFQATT and CDR2 is SNEGSKA in the germline V gene (reference sequence). Losses at the gene ends were 4 bases for V and 6 bases for J; bases not matched to a gene: 5. The CDR3 covers 14 residues. The CDR3 nucleotides read TGCAGTGCTAATAGCGGGGGGGCCCCCAATGAGCAGTTCTTC. Encoded protein: CSANSGGAPNEQFF.